This T cell receptor (beta chain) comes out of a study of OX40 agonist ivuxolimab in advanced cancers. Study context: Prior anti-PD-1, anti-PD-L1 or anti-CTLA-4 therapy did not bar entry, and more than 35% had some. The study's findings and limits: More expanded clones were found, on average, in CD8+ than in CD4+ T cells.

Some clones are missing from TCRdb's copy, which holds only in-frame ones; the method was immunoSEQ multiplex PCR. The sample has roughly 24,000 clones; roughly three quarters are singletons. Germline loops: CDR1 SNHLY, CDR2 FYNNEI. The CDR3 contains 15 residues. Trimming cost V 4 bases and J 0 bases, with 11 bases left between them. This clone was picked up one time. Its specificity is not known. Any history of autoimmune disease or systemic immunosuppression disqualified patients. Cycle 7 day 1, cycle 4 day 1, and baseline were the timepoints at which blood was sampled. The sequence was obtained from an adult with an advanced solid tumor such as melanoma, head and neck, liver or kidney cancer. V is TRBV2 and J is TRBJ2-3, with D hard to call. The source was CD4+ or CD8+ T cells sorted from blood, collected in a trial of the OX40 agonist ivuxolimab. CDR3 bases: TGTGCCAGCAGTGGGACGAGCGTGAGCACAGATACGCAGTATTTT. Its protein is CASSGTSVSTDTQYF. The entire variable domain, with the rest obtained from reference TRBV2 and TRBJ2-3, is as follows: EPEVTQTPSHQVTQMGQEVILRCVPISNHLYFYWYRQILGQKVEFLVSFYNNEISEKSEIFDDQFSVERPDGSNFTLKIRSTKLEDSAMYFCASSGTSVSTDTQYFGPGTRLTVL.